The 30 T cell receptor beta chains listed next were all sequenced from one sample in a study of Ad26.COV2.S vaccination and SARS-CoV-2 variants. The treatment was: around 19 received Ad26.COV2.S at low or high dose, single or two shots; a few received placebo; per-sample allocation not given. Specimens were obtained on day 63 following the first vaccine or placebo injection. Using immunoSEQ multiplex PCR, the repertoire was profiled, and TCRdb retains in-frame clones only, with some absent. The sample records about 350,000 clones, 80% to 90% being singletons. This specimen was peripheral blood, taken in a trial of Ad26.COV2.S vaccine versus placebo. All receptors come from a person aged 18 to 65 who received the Ad26.COV2.S COVID-19 vaccine or a placebo.

The chain combines TRBV28 with TRBJ2-5; D possibly uses TRBD1 or TRBD2 (5 bases each). This CDR3 is built from 13 residues. Trimming stripped 3 bases from V and 3 bases from J, with 8 bases between. The V gene's germline CDR1 is MDHEN and CDR2 SYDVKM. CDR3: CASSFRGEETQYF. DNA for the CDR3: TGTGCCAGCAGTTTCCGAGGGGAAGAGACCCAGTACTTC.

On this clone: This same CDR3 is encoded by further DNA sequences in the sample. The chain carries TRBV18 and TRBJ2-7; a weak D match, TRBD2 (5 bases). This CDR3 contains 14 residues. Looked up from germline, CDR1 is KGHSH and CDR2 is LQKENI. Trimming took off 3 bases at V and 3 bases at J, with 12 bases between the two ends. CDR3 DNA: TGTGCCAGCTCACCCCCAGGACGGGGCTACGAGCAGTACTTC. The encoded protein is CASSPPGRGYEQYF.

This clone showed up just once. V is TRBV28 and J is TRBJ2-3; D not certain. Trimming pared 5 bases from V and 2 bases from J, leaving 5 bases between. Germline V lookup: CDR1 MDHEN, CDR2 SYDVKM. This CDR3 comprises 12 residues. CDR3 amino acids: CASSPFTDTQYF. CDR3 in DNA: TGTGCCAGCAGTCCCTTCACAGATACGCAGTATTTT.

This chain links TRBV30 with TRBJ1-2; D perhaps matches TRBD1 (6 bases). The CDR3 runs 12 residues. CDR1 and CDR2 from the germline V gene are GTSNPN and SVGIG (reference sequence). V gave up 3 bases and J gave up 10 bases, with 15 bases separating them. The chain's CDR3 is CAWRKGGDVYTF. DNA of the CDR3: TGTGCCTGGAGGAAAGGGGGTGACGTCTACACCTTC.

This clone was picked up a small number of times. For the CDR3, the DNA is TGTGCCAGCAAATCGGGACAGGACATCTATGGCTACACCTTC. It yields the protein CASKSGQDIYGYTF. J is TRBJ1-2 and V is TRBV6-5; 8 nucleotides agree with TRBD1. Germline lookup yields CDR1 MNHEY and CDR2 SVGAGI. The J segment lost 4 bases and the V segment lost 7 bases, leaving 8 bases of the junction unmatched. This CDR3 has 14 amino acids.

The rearrangement links TRBV6-5 to TRBJ2-6, with no clear D. The germline gives CDR1 MNHEY, CDR2 SVGAGI. There are 15 residues in the CDR3. Trimming shortened V by 2 bases and J by 1 base, and 6 bases separated the two germline ends. DNA of the CDR3: TGTGCCAGCAGTTACAGGGTTTCTGGGGCCAACGTCCTGACTTTC. Translation gives CASSYRVSGANVLTF.

The V gene is TRBV9, the J gene TRBJ2-5; a weak D match, TRBD2 (7 bases). V lost 4 bases and J 4 bases, leaving 11 bases between the germline ends. Germline assignment: CDR1 SGDLS and CDR2 YYNGEE. The CDR3 length is 13 residues. CDR3 DNA sequence: TGTGCCAGCAGCCCCCGGGGGGCAGAGACCCAGTACTTC. Translating gives CASSPRGAETQYF.

The chain is built from TRBV11-2 and TRBJ1-2; 12 bases match TRBD1. Per the germline V gene, CDR1 is SGHAT and CDR2 is FQNNGV. CDR3 length equals 15 residues. The junction had 7 bases not matched to a gene; V was cut back by 4 bases and J by 7 bases. The CDR3 reads CASSSPGQGAGGYTF. The CDR3 DNA reads as TGTGCCAGCAGCTCCCCGGGACAGGGGGCTGGTGGCTACACCTTC.

This rearrangement joins TRBV7-2 to TRBJ2-7, with 8 bases matching TRBD1. Per germline, CDR1 SGHTA and CDR2 FQGNSA. V shed 4 bases and J 2 bases; nucleotides not matched to a gene: 4. This CDR3 contains 14 residues. In DNA form, the CDR3 reads TGTGCCAGCAGCTCGTTGACAGGGGCCTACGAGCAGTACTTC. It encodes CASSSLTGAYEQYF.

V usage is TRBV19 and J usage is TRBJ1-4, with D maybe TRBD1 (5 bases). V lost 6 bases, J lost 2 bases, and 10 bases lay in between. This CDR3 is 14 amino acids long. Germline CDR1 reads LNHDA; CDR2 reads SQIVND (reference sequence). CDR3 sequence reads: CASSSTVTNEKLFF. CDR3 DNA sequence: TGTGCCAGTAGCTCGACAGTGACTAATGAAAAACTGTTTTTT. Drawing the rest from reference TRBV19 and TRBJ1-4, the complete variable domain is DGGITQSPKYLFRKEGQNVTLSCEQNLNHDAMYWYRQDPGQGLRLIYYSQIVNDFQKGDIAEGYSVSREKKESFPLTVTSAQKNPTAFYLCASSSTVTNEKLFFGSGTQLSVL.

This clone was counted only a few times. The chain recombines TRBV7-9 with TRBJ1-5, with D uncertain. The V end was cut by 1 base, the J end by 9 bases, with 16 bases between. CDR1 and CDR2 from the germline V gene are SEHNR and FQNEAQ (reference sequence). This CDR3 comprises 15 residues. CDR3 sequence reads: CASSLDRAGFGPQHF. The CDR3, as DNA: TGTGCCAGCAGCTTAGATAGGGCAGGCTTTGGGCCCCAGCATTTT. Full variable domain (outside the CDR3, taken from reference TRBV7-9 and TRBJ1-5): DTGVSQNPRHKITKRGQNVTFRCDPISEHNRLYWYRQTLGQGPEFLTYFQNEAQLEKSRLLSDRFSAERPKGSFSTLEIQRTEQGDSAMYLCASSLDRAGFGPQHFGDGTRLSIL.

The chain uses TRBV9 and TRBJ1-5; D not resolved. The CDR3 contains 14 residues. V was clipped by 0 bases and J by 6 bases, with 10 bases between them. Germline CDR1 SGDLS, CDR2 YYNGEE. CDR3 loop: CASSVASAGQPQHF. For the CDR3, the DNA is TGTGCCAGCAGCGTAGCTTCGGCGGGTCAGCCCCAGCATTTT.

This clone has only a few counts. This chain links TRBV2 with TRBJ2-2; maybe TRBD1 (5 bases). This CDR3 is 15 amino acids long. Trimming took off 2 bases at V and 5 bases at J, with 12 bases between the two ends. Per the germline V gene, CDR1 is SNHLY and CDR2 is FYNNEI. As DNA, the CDR3 is TGTGCCAGCAGTGAATGGATGGCAGGGACCGGGGAGCTGTTTTTT. Translated, it gives CASSEWMAGTGELFF.

The chain links TRBV6-6 to TRBJ1-5; 9 nucleotides agree with TRBD1. The CDR3 totals 16 residues. CDR1 and CDR2 from the germline V gene are MNHNY and SVGAGI (reference sequence). V dropped 4 bases and J dropped 0; count of bases not matched to a gene: 4. The CDR3 DNA reads as TGTGCCAGCAGTTGGGGACAGGGACTTAGCAATCAGCCCCAGCATTTT. As protein: CASSWGQGLSNQPQHF.

The V call is TRBV2, the J call TRBJ1-6; a possible D gene is TRBD1 (6 bases). Trimming took 7 bases from V and 7 from J, leaving 14 bases between them. The CDR3 totals 14 residues. Germline V gene lookup returns CDR1 SNHLY and CDR2 FYNNEI. For the CDR3, the DNA is TGTGCCAGCAAGGACAGACGGGGAAATTCACCCCTCCACTTT. Translated: CASKDRRGNSPLHF. The variable domain in full, completed from reference TRBV2 and TRBJ1-6, reads EPEVTQTPSHQVTQMGQEVILRCVPISNHLYFYWYRQILGQKVEFLVSFYNNEISEKSEIFDDQFSVERPDGSNFTLKIRSTKLEDSAMYFCASKDRRGNSPLHFGNGTRLTVT.

CDR3 DNA: TGTGCCATCAGTGAGGTTGGGGGAAGCGGGGAGCTGTTTTTT. Its protein product is CAISEVGGSGELFF. The J gene is TRBJ2-2, the V gene TRBV10-3; possibly TRBD1 or TRBD2 for D (5 bases each). The germline V and J ends were trimmed by 2 bases and 7 bases, with 11 bases remaining between them. Germline V gives CDR1 ENHRY, CDR2 SYGVKD. The CDR3 contains 14 residues.

The J gene is TRBJ1-2, the V gene TRBV14, with D unresolved. From germline, CDR1 is SGHDN and CDR2 FVKESK. CDR3 size: 13 residues. With 4 bases removed from V and 3 bases from J, the gap between germline ends came to 9 bases. The CDR3 is CASSPSQDYGYTF. CDR3 sequence (DNA): TGTGCCAGCAGCCCCTCGCAAGACTATGGCTACACCTTC.

This clone appeared many times. The J gene is TRBJ2-2, the V gene TRBV19; D uncertain. The CDR3 runs 15 residues. V lost 3 bases and J 1 base, leaving 9 bases between the germline ends. Germline V gives CDR1 LNHDA, CDR2 SQIVND (reference sequence). For the CDR3, the DNA is TGTGCCAGTAGTATCCCTAAAGAGAACACCGGGGAGCTGTTTTTT. Its translation is CASSIPKENTGELFF.

The gene calls are TRBV19 and TRBJ2-7; tentatively, D is TRBD2 (7 bases). Trimming pared 4 bases from V and 2 bases from J, leaving 12 bases between. The CDR3 has 14 residues. Germline CDR1 LNHDA, CDR2 SQIVND (reference sequence). DNA of the CDR3: TGTGCCAGTAGTAGTCGGGGGGCACCCTACGAGCAGTACTTC. Its protein is CASSSRGAPYEQYF.

The chain combines TRBV10-3 with TRBJ1-1; 7 bases fit TRBD1. This CDR3 is 13 amino acids long. Germline V gene data show CDR1 as ENHRY and CDR2 as SYGVKD. V shed 2 bases, J shed 10 bases, and the junction held 7 bases outside the gene matches. DNA of the CDR3: TGTGCCATCAGTGAGGAGGGGGCGGGGCTAGCTTTCTTT. Translation gives CAISEEGAGLAFF.

The rearrangement uses TRBV6-2 or TRBV6-3 and TRBJ1-6; 10 bases match TRBD1. There are 16 residues in the CDR3. V trimming: 6 bases; J trimming: 4 bases; junction bases outside the gene matches: 6. Germline V gene lookup returns CDR1 MNHEY and CDR2 SVGEGT. CDR3 sequence: CASSPGTGVYNSPLHF. CDR3 nucleotide sequence: TGTGCCAGCAGCCCTGGGACAGGGGTTTATAATTCACCCCTCCACTTT.

The J gene is TRBJ2-1, the V gene TRBV11-2, with D perhaps assigned TRBD1 or TRBD2 (5 bases each). The germline gives CDR1 SGHAT, CDR2 FQNNGV. The V gene lost 2 bases and the J gene lost 3 bases, with 14 bases spanning the gap. This CDR3 spans 16 amino acids. CDR3 sequence (DNA): TGTGCCAGCAGCTTAATTAGGGGAGCCGGCTACAATGAGCAGTTCTTC. It yields the protein CASSLIRGAGYNEQFF.

The V gene is TRBV5-5, the J gene TRBJ2-7; D is possibly TRBD1 or TRBD2 (7 bases each). The CDR3 is made up of 17 amino acids. V was clipped by 4 bases and J by 2 bases, with 22 bases between them. The V gene's germline CDR1 is SGHKS and CDR2 YYEKEE (reference sequence). CDR3 residues: CASSHGVRGGIPYEQYF. For the CDR3, the DNA is TGTGCCAGCAGCCATGGAGTCAGGGGGGGTATTCCCTACGAGCAGTACTTC.

The chain has TRBV5-5 and TRBJ2-5; 8 bases align to TRBD1. Germline V lookup: CDR1 SGHKS, CDR2 YYEKEE (reference sequence). The CDR3 extends over 13 amino acids. The V segment lost 3 bases and the J segment 7 bases; nucleotides outside the gene matches: 5. The CDR3 here is CASSSEGTGTQYF. CDR3 DNA sequence: TGTGCCAGCAGCTCCGAGGGGACAGGGACCCAGTACTTC.

The chain employs TRBV7-9 and TRBJ1-1; 7 positions agree with TRBD1. In germline, CDR1 is SEHNR, CDR2 FQNEAQ (reference sequence). CDR3 size: 14 residues. The V and J ends lost 8 bases and 0 bases, in that order; junction bases with no gene match: 6. In DNA, the CDR3 is TGTGCCAGCCGATCAGGGGGGATGAACACTGAAGCTTTCTTT. This translates into CASRSGGMNTEAFF.

This chain connects TRBV4-2 to TRBJ2-2; no definite D call. The CDR3 contains 13 residues. Trimming cost V 4 bases and J 6 bases, with 9 bases left between them. CDR1 is LGHNA and CDR2 is YNFKEQ in the germline V gene. The CDR3 DNA follows: TGTGCCAGCAGCCCGACACCTCCCGGGGAGCTGTTTTTT. Residues: CASSPTPPGELFF.

The chain recombines TRBV6-1 with TRBJ1-4; D possibly corresponds to TRBD1 (5 bases). CDR3 length: 14 residues. The germline gives CDR1 MNHNS, CDR2 SASEGT. V was clipped by 2 bases and J by 8 bases, with 12 bases between them. CDR3 nucleotide sequence: TGTGCCAGCAGTGAACTTCAGGGAGTCGAAAAACTGTTTTTT. Translated, it gives CASSELQGVEKLFF.

The chain has TRBV6-5 and TRBJ2-6; no clear D. CDR3 length equals 14 residues. Germline loops: CDR1 MNHEY, CDR2 SVGAGI. V was trimmed by 8 bases and J by 4 bases, leaving 12 bases between them. The chain's CDR3 is CASDRIWGANVLTF. The CDR3 nucleotides read TGTGCCAGCGATCGGATCTGGGGGGCCAACGTCCTGACTTTC.

The rearrangement links TRBV20-1 to TRBJ2-7; D is perhaps TRBD2 (5 bases). CDR1 DFQATT and CDR2 SNEGSKA come from the germline V gene (reference sequence). The V end was cut by 6 bases, the J end by 4 bases, with 10 bases between. This CDR3 comprises 11 residues. Written as DNA, the CDR3 is TGCAGTGCACTAGAGTGGTACGAGCAGTACTTC. Residues: CSALEWYEQYF.

V and J are TRBV28 and TRBJ2-5, with no clear D. This CDR3 is 13 amino acids long. Germline CDR1 is MDHEN and CDR2 is SYDVKM. Trimming pared 7 bases from V and 5 bases from J, leaving 14 bases between. CDR3 DNA: TGTGCCAGCAATACCAAGCGCCGGGAGACCCAGTACTTC. Translating it yields CASNTKRRETQYF. Using reference TRBV28 and TRBJ2-5 for the parts outside the CDR3, the full variable domain is DVKVTQSSRYLVKRTGEKVFLECVQDMDHENMFWYRQDPGLGLRLIYFSYDVKMKEKGDIPEGYSVSREKKERFSLILESASTNQTSMYLCASNTKRRETQYFGPGTRLLVL.